The 19 T cell receptor beta chains in this list originate from one sample, sequenced in a study of identical twins. In TCRdb, the 5' RACE reads were re-called with MiXCR into one record per CDR3 protein. Among roughly 690,000 distinct CDR3 sequences listed, around 6% were seen once. Source material: naive T cells sorted from blood. All receptors come from a man aged 18 to 30 in good health.

V and J are TRBV18 and TRBJ2-5; 7 nucleotides agree with TRBD1. This CDR3 comprises 15 residues. J was trimmed by 4 bases and V by 1 base; bases with no gene match: 6. Germline CDR1 KGHSH, CDR2 LQKENI. The CDR3 sequence is CASSPRQGWSETQYF. CDR3 sequence (DNA): TGTGCCAGCTCACCACGACAGGGTTGGTCAGAGACCCAGTACTTC.

This clonotype was counted many times. J is TRBJ2-5 and V is TRBV15, with a tentative D call TRBD2 (6 bases). Germline V gives CDR1 LNHNV, CDR2 YYDKDF (reference sequence). Trimming removed 5 bases from V and 2 bases from J, with 12 bases in between. The CDR3 has 14 residues. CDR3 sequence (DNA): TGTGCCACCAGCCTGCCTAGCGCTCAAGAGACCCAGTACTTC. The encoded protein is CATSLPSAQETQYF.

The rearrangement uses TRBV30 and TRBJ2-1; TRBD2 agrees at 12 bases. Germline values: CDR1 GTSNPN, CDR2 SVGIG (reference sequence). This CDR3 has 16 residues. Trimming at V came to 2 bases and at J to 7 bases, leaving 9 bases not matched to a gene. In DNA form, the CDR3 reads TGTGCCTGGAGTCACAGACTAGCGGGAGTGGGAAATGAGCAGTTCTTC. Its translation is CAWSHRLAGVGNEQFF.

The chain employs TRBV7-9 and TRBJ1-4; D unresolved. Germline CDR1 and CDR2: SEHNR and FQNEAQ (reference sequence). V was trimmed by 1 base and J by 8 bases, leaving 20 bases between them. The CDR3 covers 17 residues. Written as DNA, the CDR3 is TGTGCCAGCAGCTTAGAAGGGCGGGTCGGAACACCAGAAAAACTGTTTTTT. This encodes CASSLEGRVGTPEKLFF.

There are many counts of this clonotype. The V and J genes are TRBV29-1 and TRBJ2-3, with D unresolved. V was cut by 2 bases and J by 0 bases, with 9 bases left in between. Germline loops: CDR1 SQVTM, CDR2 ANQGSEA. CDR3 length equals 14 residues. The CDR3 DNA reads as TGCAGCGTTGAATATGGCGGAAGCACAGATACGCAGTATTTT. Translation: CSVEYGGSTDTQYF.

This clonotype was recorded many times. V usage is TRBV5-1 and J usage is TRBJ2-7; 7 bases fit TRBD1. Germline CDR1 reads SGHRS; CDR2 reads YFSETQ. This CDR3 is 15 amino acids long. V gave up 2 bases and J gave up 6 bases; unmatched junction bases: 11. The CDR3 is CASSLLQGVAAEQYF. As DNA, the CDR3 is TGCGCCAGCAGCTTACTCCAGGGGGTGGCGGCCGAGCAGTACTTC.

The chain has TRBV10-3 and TRBJ2-2, with D uncertain. CDR1 and CDR2 from the germline V gene are ENHRY and SYGVKD. The CDR3 consists of 13 residues. The germline V and J ends were trimmed by 3 bases and 5 bases, with 7 bases remaining between them. The chain's CDR3 is CAISEHSTGELFF. CDR3 DNA: TGTGCCATCAGTGAACATAGTACCGGGGAGCTGTTTTTT.

V gene TRBV27 combines with J gene TRBJ2-1; 7 bases are a match to TRBD2. Germline CDR1 reads MNHEY; CDR2 reads SMNVEV (reference sequence). Unmatched junction bases numbered 7, after V lost 0 bases and J lost 5 bases. This CDR3 contains 16 residues. The CDR3 DNA reads as TGTGCCAGCAGTTTATCGGTGACTAGCACTCACAATGAGCAGTTCTTC. It specifies CASSLSVTSTHNEQFF.

The table lists this clonotype with many counts. The genes are TRBV7-7 and TRBJ2-1, with D possibly being TRBD2 (6 bases). Germline CDR1 and CDR2: SSHAT and FNYEAQ (reference sequence). This CDR3 contains 12 residues. V was clipped by 5 bases and J by 9 bases, with 11 bases between them. CDR3 DNA: TGTGCCAGCAGCCTCTTGGGAGGTGAGCAGTTCTTC. Translating gives CASSLLGGEQFF.

This clonotype was counted many times. The chain couples TRBV20-1 to TRBJ2-3, with D unclear. V lost 5 bases, J lost 3 bases, and 9 bases lay in between. The CDR3 runs 12 residues. Germline CDR1 reads DFQATT; CDR2 reads SNEGSKA (reference sequence). The CDR3 region has the DNA TGCAGTGCTGGCCCCGGGACAGATACGCAGTATTTT. Translation: CSAGPGTDTQYF.

This clonotype was seen just once. The chain combines TRBV7-2 with TRBJ2-2; D tentatively reads TRBD1 or TRBD2 (5 bases each). Germline V lookup: CDR1 SGHTA, CDR2 FQGNSA. Between the trimmed V and J ends, which lost 0 bases and 0 bases, there was a span of 14 bases. The CDR3 loop spans 18 amino acids. The CDR3 DNA reads as TGTGCCAGCAGCTTAGCCCAGGGACGGACCACGAACACCGGGGAGCTGTTTTTT. Protein: CASSLAQGRTTNTGELFF. Full variable domain (missing parts from reference TRBV7-2 and TRBJ2-2): GAGVSQSPSNKVTEKGKDVELRCDPISGHTALYWYRQSLGQGLEFLIYFQGNSAPDKSGLPSDRFSAERTGGSVSTLTIQRTQQEDSAVYLCASSLAQGRTTNTGELFFGEGSRLTVL.

This clonotype has more than one count but fewer than ten. The rearrangement joins TRBV5-1 to TRBJ2-7; 10 bases align to TRBD2. Germline trimming cut 0 bases from V and 10 bases from J; bases unmatched to any gene: 7. Germline loops: CDR1 SGHRS, CDR2 YFSETQ. The CDR3 runs 14 residues. The CDR3 region has the DNA TGCGCCAGCAGCTTGGGGGGGACTAGCGAAATACAGTACTTC. Its protein product is CASSLGGTSEIQYF.

V is TRBV7-2 and J is TRBJ2-7; 9 positions agree with TRBD2. Germline CDR1 SGHTA, CDR2 FQGNSA. Germline trimming cut 1 base from V and 2 bases from J; bases unmatched to any gene: 6. The CDR3 is made up of 16 amino acids. CDR3 nucleotides: TGTGCCAGCAGCTTAGGGCCTAGCGGGATGGCCTACGAGCAGTACTTC. This translates into CASSLGPSGMAYEQYF. Full variable domain (remainder filled in from reference TRBV7-2 and TRBJ2-7): GAGVSQSPSNKVTEKGKDVELRCDPISGHTALYWYRQSLGQGLEFLIYFQGNSAPDKSGLPSDRFSAERTGGSVSTLTIQRTQQEDSAVYLCASSLGPSGMAYEQYFGPGTRLTVT.

This clonotype was seen a few times. The chain has TRBV29-1 and TRBJ2-3; weak D call: TRBD1 (5 bases). Germline-derived CDR1 and CDR2 are SQVTM and ANQGSEA. The CDR3 spans 11 residues. Trimming removed 4 bases from V and 7 bases from J, with 9 bases in between. The CDR3 spells CSVADSNTQYF. The CDR3, as DNA: TGCAGCGTTGCCGACAGTAATACGCAGTATTTT.

This rearrangement joins TRBV6-1 to TRBJ2-3; TRBD2 matches at 11 bases. From germline, CDR1 is MNHNS and CDR2 SASEGT. CDR3 length equals 16 residues. The ends lost 6 bases at V and 6 bases at J; junction bases unmatched: 11. The CDR3, as DNA: TGTGCCAGCAGCCCCACCACGGCTAGCGGGAGGGATACGCAGTATTTT. This encodes CASSPTTASGRDTQYF.

This clonotype was seen a handful of times. V gene TRBV5-1 combines with J gene TRBJ1-2; TRBD1 is a possible D gene (5 bases). This CDR3 has 14 amino acids. Germline CDR1 is SGHRS and CDR2 is YFSETQ. Trimming cost V 0 bases and J 8 bases, with 14 bases left between them. The CDR3, as DNA: TGCGCCAGCAGCTTGGCCAGGGTAAATGACGGCTACACCTTC. It encodes CASSLARVNDGYTF.

This clonotype occurred many times. This sequence joins TRBV29-1 and TRBJ2-7; D is possibly TRBD1 (6 bases). The CDR3 sequence is 12 residues long. CDR1 is SQVTM, CDR2 ANQGSEA, per germline. Trimming shortened V by 7 bases and J by 5 bases, and 15 bases separated the two germline ends. The DNA for the CDR3 is TGCAGCGCCCTGACAGGTCGGCACGAGCAGTACTTC. Amino acid sequence: CSALTGRHEQYF.

This clonotype was observed many times. This chain joins TRBV30 and TRBJ2-3; D remains ambiguous. V was shortened by 0 bases and J by 5 bases, with 3 bases between the two germline ends. There are 11 residues in the CDR3. In germline, CDR1 is GTSNPN, CDR2 SVGIG (reference sequence). CDR3 nucleotide sequence: TGTGCCTGGAGTGTAAAAGATACGCAGTATTTT. This gives the protein CAWSVKDTQYF.

V gene TRBV4-2 combines with J gene TRBJ1-6, with D possibly matching TRBD1 (6 bases). The V gene lost 0 bases and the J gene lost 9 bases, with 15 bases spanning the gap. CDR3 length: 16 residues. The germline V gene encodes CDR1 LGHNA and CDR2 YNFKEQ. CDR3 in amino acids: CASSQEFSGAGSPLHF. The CDR3 region has the DNA TGTGCCAGCAGCCAAGAATTTTCAGGGGCTGGTTCACCCCTCCACTTT.